The source of this T cell receptor (beta chain) is a study of blood T cell repertoires in COVID-19. About the research overall: COVID-19 samples collected from the United States, Italy and Spain covered acute and convalescent phases.

CDR1 and CDR2 from the germline V gene are MNHEY and SVGEGT. This CDR3 comprises 13 residues. Trimming took off 2 bases at V and 0 bases at J, with 4 bases between the two ends. Per the original data handling: Amplification from reference gene primers served as the basis for estimated nucleated cell counts. Profiled with immunoSEQ multiplex PCR; TCRdb holds only in-frame clones, not every one. The V and J calls and the clone size are those of that table, but D and trimming were determined from the DNA. The table lists roughly 100,000 clones, 80% to 90% of them singletons. V gene TRBV6-2 or TRBV6-3 combines with J gene TRBJ1-1; unclear D gene. This sequence was found in a woman between 70 and 85 years old with acute or convalescent COVID-19. Sequencing was performed on peripheral blood. CDR3 in DNA: TGTGCCAGCAGTTACGTAGTGAACACTGAAGCTTTCTTT. It yields the protein CASSYVVNTEAFF.